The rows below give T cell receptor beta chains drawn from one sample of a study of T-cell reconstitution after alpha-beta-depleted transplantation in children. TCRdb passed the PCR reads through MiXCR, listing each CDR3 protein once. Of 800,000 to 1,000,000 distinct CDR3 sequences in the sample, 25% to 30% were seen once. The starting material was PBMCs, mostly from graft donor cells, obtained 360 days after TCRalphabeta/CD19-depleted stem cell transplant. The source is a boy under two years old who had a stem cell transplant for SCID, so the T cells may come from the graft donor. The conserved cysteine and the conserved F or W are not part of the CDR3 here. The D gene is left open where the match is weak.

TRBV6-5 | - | ASSYLGGGNYGYT
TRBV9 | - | ASRLDGAGGYT
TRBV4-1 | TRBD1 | ASSHPYRQGISYNEQF
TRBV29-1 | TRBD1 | SGTGGASPFYNEQF
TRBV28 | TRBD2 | ASSLGPAGFTDTQY
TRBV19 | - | AASTGDTQY
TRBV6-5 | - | ASSYGRGAWAF
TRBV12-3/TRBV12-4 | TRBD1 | ASSTEQGRGQPQH
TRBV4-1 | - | ASSQPLAYDTQY
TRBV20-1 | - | SARQGMDYGYT
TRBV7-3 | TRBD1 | ASRDSPTGELF